Sequencing of this T cell receptor (beta chain) was carried out in a study of T cells in Graves' hyperthyroidism and ophthalmopathy (dated by TCRdb to between 2018 and 2021). Looking at the study overall: TCR V-J signatures able to tell the groups apart were searched for in a discovery cohort of some 97 patients, of whom 43 had Graves' ophthalmopathy and some 60 had stable Graves' hyperthyroidism. Prospective prediction of ophthalmopathy was tested in an independent validation cohort consisting of some 19 hyperthyroidism patients and some 17 patients who later progressed to ophthalmopathy. The 85 to 100 discovery patients were randomly split 7:3 into training and test sets. Thyroid tissue and blood T-cell repertoires from about 6 Graves' hyperthyroidism patients were also compared in the study. Once sampling was done, hyperthyroidism patients were given methimazole at a starting dose of 30 mg daily, whereas ophthalmopathy patients were given high-dose intravenous methylprednisolone. TCR Vbeta CDR3 sequencing of 135 peripheral blood samples (around 45 ophthalmopathy, 75 hyperthyroidism and roughly 17 progressor patients) is reported in the paper.

What the study reported, not specific to this receptor: No statistical method was used to fix the sample size in advance, and group allocation was not hidden from the investigators. During validation, the model predicted progression to ophthalmopathy a median of around 6 months ahead of onset, with 60% to 71% sensitivity and about 72% specificity. Ophthalmopathy was separated from stable hyperthyroidism by a 13 V-J signature model, with approximately 86% sensitivity and approximately 84% specificity obtained in cross-validation and 80%/75% obtained in testing. Most expanded thyroid clonotypes (frequency above 0.001) were also found in blood, which suggests that blood repertoires may mirror thyroid immune responses.

TCR beta CDR3 regions were amplified from RNA transcripts. A first-round RT-PCR of the TCR CDR3 used the HTBI primer set with the Qiagen OneStep RT-PCR kit. Libraries were constructed in a second round of multiplex PCR, after which size selection and purification were carried out. Sequencing of the libraries was done on an Illumina HiSeq2000 using paired-end 100 bp reads. The authors' pipeline ran thus. SOAPnuke was used to process the raw data, removing reads that contained adapters or uncalled bases, had a mean Phred below 15, or lacked an exact match to the constant primer or identifier. High-quality paired reads were merged with COPE v1.2.5, and unique nucleotide sequences were defined as clonotypes. MiTCR v1.1 was used to align clonotypes to the IMGT TRBV, TRBD and TRBJ reference segments. The analysis included only V-J combinations with a frequency above 0.0001, which together covered 99% to 99.2% of the repertoires. A TCS score was defined as the ratio of F50 (clonal expansion) to E x V (chaos), with BLOSUM62-based TCRdist applied between CDR3 peptides within each V-J. Welch's t-statistics and random forest reduced around 550 V-J features to about 13, which were used in a naive Bayes classifier (R e1071). The similarity between thyroid and blood repertoires was quantified using the Morisita-Horn index. TCRdb's own reprocessing of the public reads used fastp at Q25 and MiXCR and kept productive beta chains. One record per CDR3 amino acid sequence lists the most common genes and DNA. It is TCRdb's table, rather than the study itself, that gives the V and J calls and clone size. Across this sample there are approximately 700,000 distinct CDR3 sequences, with roughly 46% seen only once. Clones ranked in the top ten supply 7% to 7.5% of the sample.

The germline V gene encodes CDR1 SGHRS and CDR2 YFSETQ. The CDR3 starts with the cysteine, ends with the phenylalanine, and has 14 residues. The sequence is cut down to CDR3 DNA, 42 bases in frame from base 1. A note on this clonotype: The antigen it binds to is not known. Germline is not matched at one junction end, which may reflect a read error.

Exclusion was applied to patients with uncontrolled infections, other autoimmune diseases, pregnancy or lactation. Diagnoses were established on the basis of clinical symptoms, serum thyroxine and TRAb, thyroid ultrasound, and orbital computed tomography. Total RNA was extracted with Trizol reagent, and quality was checked on an Agilent 2100 Bioanalyzer. Sequenced sample: peripheral blood or thyroid tissue (not recorded which). The rearrangement joined TRBV5-1 to TRBJ1-4, and TRBD1 may be the D gene, going by 5 matching bases. The receptor's source is an adult man with Graves' disease, either hyperthyroidism or ophthalmopathy (not recorded which). The encoded CDR3 is CASSPGPPREKLFF. In nucleotide form, the sequence is TGCGCCAGCAGCCCGGGACCGCCTAGGGAAAAATTGTTTTTT.